This TCR beta chain was obtained from a study of cytomegalovirus exposure and HLA in healthy donors. TCRdb's table, derived via immunoSEQ multiplex PCR, lists solely in-frame clones and lacks some. This table has around 240,000 clones, around 89% appearing once. The CDR3 contains 18 residues. J was trimmed by 5 bases and V by 4 bases; bases with no gene match: 17. Germline V gene lookup returns CDR1 SGDLS and CDR2 YYNGEE. The chain employs TRBV9 and TRBJ2-2; TRBD1 agrees at 7 bases. The sequence derives from a woman between 18 and 29 years old in good health and CMV-seronegative. What was sequenced was PBMCs. The CDR3 sequence is CASSSTTRQGRSTGELFF. CDR3 nucleotides: TGTGCCAGCAGCTCAACAACTCGACAGGGACGATCAACCGGGGAGCTGTTTTTT.